Included here is one T cell receptor beta chain sequence, with context. Its antigen is currently unknown. These data originate in a study of OX40 agonist ivuxolimab in advanced cancers. TCRdb keeps only in-frame clones here, not all; method: immunoSEQ multiplex PCR. Of some 16,000 clones listed, roughly 79% are singletons. Study conclusions and caveats: Partial responders dosed at 0.1-3.0 mg/kg displayed clonal expansion ranking among the lowest.

The sequence derives from an adult with an advanced solid tumor such as melanoma, head and neck, liver or kidney cancer. Here the sequenced sample was CD4+ or CD8+ T cells sorted from blood, taken in a trial of the OX40 agonist ivuxolimab.

In DNA, the CDR3 is TGTGCCAGCAGTTACTCAACGGGGGCTGGAAACACCATATATTTT. Encoded protein: CASSYSTGAGNTIYF. The chain employs TRBV6-5 and TRBJ1-3, with a tentative D call TRBD1 (5 bases). This CDR3 comprises 15 residues. Trimming left V 0 bases short and J 2 bases short, with 8 bases between. Per germline, CDR1 MNHEY and CDR2 SVGAGI.